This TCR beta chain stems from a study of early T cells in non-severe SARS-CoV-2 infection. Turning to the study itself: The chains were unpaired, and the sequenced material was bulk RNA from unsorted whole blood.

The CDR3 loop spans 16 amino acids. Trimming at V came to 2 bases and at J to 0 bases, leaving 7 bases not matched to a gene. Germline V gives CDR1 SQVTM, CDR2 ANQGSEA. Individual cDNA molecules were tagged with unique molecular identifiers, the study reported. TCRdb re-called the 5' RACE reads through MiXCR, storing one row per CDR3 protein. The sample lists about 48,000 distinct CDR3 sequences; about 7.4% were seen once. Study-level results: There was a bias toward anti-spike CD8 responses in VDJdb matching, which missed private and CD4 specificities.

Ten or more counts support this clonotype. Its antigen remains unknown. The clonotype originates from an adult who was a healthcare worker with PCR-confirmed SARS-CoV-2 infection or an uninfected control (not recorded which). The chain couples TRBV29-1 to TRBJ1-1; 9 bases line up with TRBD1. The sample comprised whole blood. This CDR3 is CSVEFRHRGLNTEAFF. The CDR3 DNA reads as TGCAGCGTTGAATTCAGGCACAGGGGGCTGAACACTGAAGCTTTCTTT.